This T cell receptor beta chain was found in a study of blood T cells in healthy people across ages. Study results and caveats: With age, beta diversity per million T cells declined roughly linearly, significantly by approximately 41.

Points on this clonotype: Its antigen remains unidentified.

A second PCR, run for about 7 to 11 cycles, used a sample-barcoded 5' primer plus a J-beta primer mix. No fewer than 3 million CDR3-containing paired-end reads came from each sample. TCRdb redid the calling of the 5' RACE reads with MiXCR, one entry per CDR3 protein. Seen here are about 1.5 million distinct CDR3 sequences, 42% observed once, and the top ten hold about 3.8%. The V gene lost 7 bases and the J gene lost 2 bases, with 13 bases spanning the gap. CDR1 and CDR2 from the germline V gene are SEHNR and FQNEAQ (reference sequence). CDR3 length: 14 residues. The J gene is TRBJ2-3, the V gene TRBV7-9, with D perhaps TRBD2 (6 bases). This clonotype was obtained from a woman aged 18-29 years in good health. The sequenced sample was blood. The CDR3 loop is CASTMGLDTDTQYF. CDR3 in DNA: TGTGCCAGCACCATGGGACTGGACACAGATACGCAGTATTTT.